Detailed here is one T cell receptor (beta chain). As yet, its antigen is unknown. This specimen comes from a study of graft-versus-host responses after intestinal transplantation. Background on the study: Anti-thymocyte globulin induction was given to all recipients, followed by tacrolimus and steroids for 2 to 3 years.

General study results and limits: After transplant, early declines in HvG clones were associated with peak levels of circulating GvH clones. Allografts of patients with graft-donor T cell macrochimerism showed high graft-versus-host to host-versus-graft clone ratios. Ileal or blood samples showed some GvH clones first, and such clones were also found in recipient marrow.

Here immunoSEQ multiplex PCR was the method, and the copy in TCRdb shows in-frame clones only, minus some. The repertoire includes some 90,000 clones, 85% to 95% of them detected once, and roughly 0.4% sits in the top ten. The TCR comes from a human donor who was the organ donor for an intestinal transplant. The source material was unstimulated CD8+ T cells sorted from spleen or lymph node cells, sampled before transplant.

The CDR3 DNA reads as TGTGCCAGCTCGTTCACAGGGAGCTCTGGAAACACCATATATTTT. Translating it yields CASSFTGSSGNTIYF. The V call is TRBV25-1, the J call TRBJ1-3, with D possibly being TRBD1 (6 bases). Germline CDR1 and CDR2: MGHDK and SYGVNS. V was pared by 8 bases and J by 0 bases, with 14 bases between. The CDR3 has 15 amino acids.